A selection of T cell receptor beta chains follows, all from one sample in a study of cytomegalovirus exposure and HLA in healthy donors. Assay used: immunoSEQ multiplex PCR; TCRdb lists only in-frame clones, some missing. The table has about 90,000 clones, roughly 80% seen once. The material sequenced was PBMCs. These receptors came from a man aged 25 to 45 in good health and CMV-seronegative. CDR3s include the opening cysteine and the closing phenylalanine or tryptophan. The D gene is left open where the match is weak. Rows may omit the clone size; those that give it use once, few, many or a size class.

CDR3: CASSLETGLASQQFF
DNA: TGTGCCAGCAGCTTAGAGACGGGACTAGCGTCACAGCAGTTCTTC
size: -
V: TRBV7-2
D: TRBD2
J: TRBJ2-1

CDR3: CASSPLERRNTGELFF
DNA: TGTGCCAGCAGTCCCTTGGAACGGAGGAACACCGGGGAGCTGTTTTTT
size: -
V: TRBV27
D: -
J: TRBJ2-2

CDR3: CASSLVGGNTDTQYF
DNA: TGTGCCAGCAGTTTAGTCGGGGGTAACACAGATACGCAGTATTTT
size: -
V: TRBV27
D: -
J: TRBJ2-3

CDR3: CASSLIGNGARGSYEQYF
DNA: TGTGCCAGCAGCTTAATCGGTAACGGTGCTCGGGGGAGTTACGAGCAGTACTTC
size: -
V: TRBV5-6
D: -
J: TRBJ2-7

CDR3: CASRQDLMNTEAFF
DNA: TGTGCCAGCCGACAGGACCTCATGAACACTGAAGCTTTCTTT
size: few
V: TRBV15
D: -
J: TRBJ1-1

CDR3: CASSGRGDPNEKLFF
DNA: TGTGCCAGCAGCGGACGGGGAGACCCTAATGAAAAACTGTTTTTT
size: -
V: TRBV7-9
D: -
J: TRBJ1-4

CDR3: CASSIVGGTEAFF
DNA: TGTGCCAGTAGTATTGTAGGGGGCACTGAAGCTTTCTTT
size: -
V: TRBV19
D: -
J: TRBJ1-1

CDR3: CASSPLTSGVKETQYF
DNA: TGTGCCAGCAGCCCCCTAACTAGCGGGGTGAAAGAGACCCAGTACTTC
size: -
V: TRBV5-4
D: TRBD2
J: TRBJ2-5

CDR3: CASSGLGGGSSGANVLTF
DNA: TGTGCCAGCAGCGGTTTGGGGGGTGGCAGCTCTGGGGCCAACGTCCTGACTTTC
size: -
V: TRBV14
D: -
J: TRBJ2-6

CDR3: CASGQITYEQYF
DNA: TGTGCTAGTGGCCAGATAACCTACGAGCAGTACTTC
size: -
V: TRBV12-5
D: -
J: TRBJ2-7

CDR3: CASSATGGAYEQYF
DNA: TGTGCCAGCTCAGCTACAGGGGGGGCCTACGAGCAGTACTTC
size: -
V: TRBV18
D: -
J: TRBJ2-7

CDR3: CASGPTGKNEKLFF
DNA: TGTGCCAGCGGACCGACAGGGAAAAATGAAAAACTGTTTTTT
size: -
V: TRBV28
D: TRBD1
J: TRBJ1-4

CDR3: CASSLTADGYTF
DNA: TGTGCCAGCAGCTTGACAGCCGATGGCTACACCTTC
size: -
V: TRBV7-9
D: -
J: TRBJ1-2

CDR3: CASSAGQGYTGYTF
DNA: TGTGCCAGCAGTGCGGGACAGGGGTATACTGGCTACACCTTC
size: -
V: TRBV25-1
D: TRBD1
J: TRBJ1-2

CDR3: CASSQTGADEAFF
DNA: TGTGCCAGCAGCCAGACAGGGGCGGATGAAGCTTTCTTT
size: -
V: TRBV7-9
D: TRBD1
J: TRBJ1-1

CDR3: CASSRGGGGLNTEAFF
DNA: TGCGCCAGCAGCCGAGGAGGTGGCGGACTGAACACTGAAGCTTTCTTT
size: -
V: TRBV10-1
D: -
J: TRBJ1-1

CDR3: CASSPPRTGIRYEQYF
DNA: TGTGCCAGCAGCCCCCCGCGGACAGGGATCAGGTACGAGCAGTACTTC
size: -
V: TRBV28
D: TRBD1
J: TRBJ2-7